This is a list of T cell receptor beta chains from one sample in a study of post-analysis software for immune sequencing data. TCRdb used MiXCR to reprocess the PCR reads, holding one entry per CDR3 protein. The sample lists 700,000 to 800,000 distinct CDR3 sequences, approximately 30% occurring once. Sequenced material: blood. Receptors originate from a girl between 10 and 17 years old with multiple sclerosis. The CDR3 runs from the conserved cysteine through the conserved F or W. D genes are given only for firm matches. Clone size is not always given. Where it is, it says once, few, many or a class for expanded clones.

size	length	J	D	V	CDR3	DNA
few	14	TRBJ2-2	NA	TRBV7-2	CASSLGGEAGELFF	TGTGCCAGCAGCTTAGGAGGAGAGGCCGGGGAGCTGTTTTTT
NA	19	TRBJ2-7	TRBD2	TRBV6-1	CASSQPDTEGPGGYYEQYF	TGTGCCAGCAGCCAACCCGACACAGAGGGACCGGGAGGGTACTACGAGCAGTACTTC
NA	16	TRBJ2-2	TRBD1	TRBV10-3	CAIRDIDRGGAGELFF	TGTGCCATCAGGGATATTGACAGGGGAGGCGCCGGGGAGCTGTTTTTT
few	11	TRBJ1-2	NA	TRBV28	CASRPRGGYTF	TGTGCCAGCAGGCCCAGGGGAGGCTACACCTTC
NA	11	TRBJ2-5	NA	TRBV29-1	CSGGQSETQYF	TGCAGCGGGGGACAAAGTGAGACCCAGTACTTC
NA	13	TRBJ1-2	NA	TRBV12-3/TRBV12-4	CATSLEPNYGYTF	TGTGCCACCTCTCTTGAACCTAACTATGGCTACACCTTC
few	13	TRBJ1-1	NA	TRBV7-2	CASSFGWNTEAFF	TGTGCCAGCAGCTTCGGCTGGAACACTGAAGCTTTCTTT
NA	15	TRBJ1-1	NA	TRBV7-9	CASSGHRTVNTEAFF	TGTGCCAGCAGCGGGCATCGGACGGTGAACACTGAAGCTTTCTTT
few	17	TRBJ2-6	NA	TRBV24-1	CATSDTTPAEGANVLTF	TGTGCCACCAGTGATACGACCCCCGCGGAAGGGGCCAACGTCCTGACTTTC
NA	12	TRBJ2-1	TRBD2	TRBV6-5	CASTGLAGGEFF	TGTGCCAGCACGGGACTAGCGGGTGGCGAGTTCTTC
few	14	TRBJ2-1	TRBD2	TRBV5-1	CASSAGGAYNEQFF	TGCGCCAGCAGCGCGGGGGGGGCCTACAATGAGCAGTTCTTC
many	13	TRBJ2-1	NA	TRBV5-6	CASSRRPSNEQFF	TGTGCCAGCAGCCGCCGTCCGAGCAATGAGCAGTTCTTC
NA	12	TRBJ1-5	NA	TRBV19	CASSIAGSPQHF	TGTGCCAGTAGTATTGCGGGAAGCCCCCAGCATTTT
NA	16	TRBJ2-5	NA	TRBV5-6	CASSLLGSTVQETQYF	TGTGCCAGCAGCTTGTTGGGAAGCACCGTCCAAGAGACCCAGTACTTC
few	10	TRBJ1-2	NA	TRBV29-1	CSVTGYGYTF	TGCAGCGTGACGGGCTATGGCTACACCTTC
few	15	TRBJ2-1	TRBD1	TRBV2	CASNLRDRAYNEQFF	TGTGCCAGCAACCTGAGGGACAGGGCCTACAATGAGCAGTTCTTC
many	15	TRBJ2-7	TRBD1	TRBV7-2	CASSPPGTGSYEQYF	TGTGCCAGCAGCCCTCCCGGGACAGGGAGTTACGAGCAGTACTTC
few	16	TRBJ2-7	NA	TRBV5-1	CASSNPGTSRIYEQYF	TGCGCCAGCAGTAACCCCGGGACGAGCAGGATCTACGAGCAGTACTTC
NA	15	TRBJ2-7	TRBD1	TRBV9	CASSVAVGQGYEQYF	TGTGCCAGCAGCGTAGCCGTGGGACAGGGCTACGAGCAGTACTTC
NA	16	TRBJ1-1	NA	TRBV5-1	CASSYDGPTGGTEAFF	TGCGCCAGCAGTTACGACGGGCCCACCGGTGGCACTGAAGCTTTCTTT
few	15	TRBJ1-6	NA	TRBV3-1	CASSPDRASNSPLHF	TGTGCCAGCAGCCCGGACCGGGCCTCTAATTCACCCCTCCACTTT
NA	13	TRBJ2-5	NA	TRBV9	CASSVEPAGTQYF	TGTGCCAGCAGCGTAGAACCCGCGGGGACCCAGTACTTC
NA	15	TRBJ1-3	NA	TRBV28	CATDPMGGSGNTIYF	TGTGCCACCGACCCGATGGGGGGCTCTGGAAACACCATATATTTT
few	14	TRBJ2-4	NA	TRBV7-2	CASSLAGGQDIQYF	TGTGCCAGCAGCTTAGCCGGGGGGCAGGACATTCAGTACTTC
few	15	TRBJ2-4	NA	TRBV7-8	CASSSDSLRGNIQYF	TGTGCCAGCAGCTCCGACAGCCTTCGGGGAAACATTCAGTACTTC
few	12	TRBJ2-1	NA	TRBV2	CAGSESYNEQFF	TGTGCCGGCAGTGAATCCTACAATGAGCAGTTCTTC
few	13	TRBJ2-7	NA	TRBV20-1	CSATAERAYEQYF	TGCAGTGCTACTGCAGAAAGAGCCTACGAGCAGTACTTC
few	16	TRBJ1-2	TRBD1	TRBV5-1	CASSLGGTGGQEGYTF	TGCGCCAGCAGCTTGGGCGGGACAGGGGGCCAGGAAGGCTACACCTTC
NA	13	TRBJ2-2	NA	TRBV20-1	CSATPRRAGELFF	TGCAGTGCTACTCCTCGGCGGGCCGGGGAGCTGTTTTTT
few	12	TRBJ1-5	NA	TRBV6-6	CASSYTDQPQHF	TGTGCCAGCAGTTACACAGATCAGCCCCAGCATTTT
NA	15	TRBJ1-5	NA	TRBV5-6	CASSSQGRSNQPQHF	TGTGCCAGCAGCTCCCAGGGGAGGAGCAATCAGCCCCAGCATTTT
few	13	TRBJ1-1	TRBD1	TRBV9	CASRKQGSTEAFF	TGTGCCAGCAGAAAACAGGGGTCCACTGAAGCTTTCTTT
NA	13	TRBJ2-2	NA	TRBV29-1	CSVDSKHTGELFF	TGCAGCGTCGACAGTAAGCACACCGGGGAGCTGTTTTTT
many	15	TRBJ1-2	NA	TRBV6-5	CASSPRWTVGGGYTF	TGTGCCAGCAGTCCGCGGTGGACAGTGGGTGGTGGCTACACCTTC
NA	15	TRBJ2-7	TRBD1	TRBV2	CASSEGGQGAYEQYF	TGTGCCAGCAGTGAAGGGGGACAGGGGGCGTACGAGCAGTACTTC
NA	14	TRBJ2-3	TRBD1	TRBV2	CASRDRVGLDTQYF	TGTGCCAGCAGGGACAGGGTTGGGCTGGATACGCAGTATTTT
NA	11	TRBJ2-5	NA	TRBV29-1	CSVALGETQYF	TGCAGCGTTGCGTTGGGAGAGACCCAGTACTTC
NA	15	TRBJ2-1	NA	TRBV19	CASSIVRGSYNEQFF	TGTGCCAGTAGTATAGTCAGGGGCTCCTACAATGAGCAGTTCTTC
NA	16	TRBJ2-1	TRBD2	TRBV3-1	CASSLLGGGALNEQFF	TGTGCCAGCAGCCTCCTCGGCGGGGGGGCGCTCAATGAGCAGTTCTTC
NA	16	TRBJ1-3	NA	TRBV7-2	CASSPRTGKAGNTIYF	TGTGCCAGCAGCCCTAGGACGGGGAAGGCTGGAAACACCATATATTTT
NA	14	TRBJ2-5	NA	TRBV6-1	CASSALLWRETQYF	TGTGCCAGCAGTGCTCTTTTGTGGAGGGAGACCCAGTACTTC
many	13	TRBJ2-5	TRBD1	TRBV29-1	CSVKDRVQETQYF	TGCAGCGTGAAGGACAGGGTCCAAGAGACCCAGTACTTC
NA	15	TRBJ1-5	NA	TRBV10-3	CAIRATVLGDQPQHF	TGTGCCATCAGGGCGACAGTCCTCGGCGATCAGCCCCAGCATTTT
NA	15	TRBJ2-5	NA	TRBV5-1	CASSRGTGREETQYF	TGCGCCAGCAGCCGCGGCACAGGGAGGGAGGAGACCCAGTACTTC
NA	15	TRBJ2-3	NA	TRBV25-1	CTSSEYSGSTDTQYF	TGTACCAGCAGTGAATATTCGGGCAGCACAGATACGCAGTATTTT
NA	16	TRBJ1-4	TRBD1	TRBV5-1	CASSLSTGGTNEKLFF	TGCGCCAGCAGTTTGAGCACAGGGGGCACTAATGAAAAACTGTTTTTT
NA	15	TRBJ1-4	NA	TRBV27	CASSPGTRINEKLFF	TGTGCCAGCAGTCCTGGGACACGCATTAATGAAAAACTGTTTTTT